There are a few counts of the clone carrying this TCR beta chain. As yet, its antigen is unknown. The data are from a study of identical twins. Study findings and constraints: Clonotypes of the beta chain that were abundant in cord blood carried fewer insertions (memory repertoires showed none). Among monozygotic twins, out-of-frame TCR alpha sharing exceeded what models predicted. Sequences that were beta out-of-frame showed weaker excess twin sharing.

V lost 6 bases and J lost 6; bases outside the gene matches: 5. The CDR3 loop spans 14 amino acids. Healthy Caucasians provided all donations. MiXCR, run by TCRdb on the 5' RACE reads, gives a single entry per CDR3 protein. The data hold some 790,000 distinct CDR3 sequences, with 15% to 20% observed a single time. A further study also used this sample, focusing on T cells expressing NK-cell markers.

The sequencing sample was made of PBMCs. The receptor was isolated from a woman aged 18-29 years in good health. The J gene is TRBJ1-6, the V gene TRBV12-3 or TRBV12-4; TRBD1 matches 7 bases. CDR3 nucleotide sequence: TGTGCCAGCAGCAACAGGGGTGGTAATTCACCCCTCCACTTT. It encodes CASSNRGGNSPLHF.